The sequence of this T cell receptor beta chain was determined in a study of T cell responses to AZD1222 COVID-19 vaccine. Whole-study findings and limits: Recipients of two AZD1222 doses showed rising Spike-specific TCR breadth and depth. Clonal diversity may have been underestimated in mostly white British donors. In all cases, repertoires were sampled only after the peak T cell response.

Turning to this clone: Its target is not known.

Using immunoSEQ multiplex PCR, the repertoire was profiled, and TCRdb retains in-frame clones only, with some absent. The sample yields 100,000 to 150,000 clones, about 89% seen once. The length of the CDR3 is 17 residues. The germline V gene encodes CDR1 KGHDR and CDR2 SFDVKD. V was pared by 1 base and J by 6 bases, with 21 bases between. The clonotype originates from an adult in good health. The source was peripheral blood, collected on day 0 of MenACWY control vaccination. This sequence joins TRBV24-1 and TRBJ2-7, with D perhaps matching TRBD1 (6 bases). CDR3 nucleotide sequence: TGTGCCACCAGTGATTTAATTCCACGCCACAGGGTCGCCGAGCAGTACTTC. Its translation: CATSDLIPRHRVAEQYF.